The present entry profiles one T cell receptor (beta chain) with its context. The sample is drawn from a study of blood T cell repertoires in COVID-19. Study context: The United States, Italy and Spain supplied acute and convalescent COVID-19 samples. T cells, B-cell-depleted T cells, or PBMCs supplied cDNA or gDNA.

Original analysis: Reference gene primer amplification yielded estimated nucleated cell counts. Here immunoSEQ multiplex PCR was the method, and the copy in TCRdb shows in-frame clones only, minus some. D and trimming come from the DNA, and the V and J calls and clone size come from that table. The sample lists about 140,000 clones, about 70% occurring once. This TCR derives from a man aged 80 or over with acute or convalescent COVID-19. Sequenced material: peripheral blood.

The CDR3 nucleotides read TGTGCCAGCAGCTTGGGGGCCACAGATACGCAGTATTTT. Translation: CASSLGATDTQYF. V gene TRBV11-3 combines with J gene TRBJ2-3, with D tentatively TRBD1 (6 bases). Germline CDR1 SGHNT, CDR2 YENEEA. The V and J ends lost 3 bases and 2 bases respectively, with 6 bases between them. The CDR3 covers 13 residues.